The clone carrying this T cell receptor (beta chain) was detected only a few times. The antigen is unknown. Molecular-barcoded quantitative 5'-RACE produced these TCR beta libraries. A single record per CDR3 protein comes from TCRdb applying MiXCR to the 5' RACE reads. The sample includes about 540,000 distinct CDR3 sequences, approximately 12% seen only once; the top ten take 6.8%. The data were obtained in a study of CD8 T cells in ankylosing spondylitis. V dropped 0 bases and J dropped 4 bases, with 8 bases sitting between them. The CDR3 covers 14 residues. Germline loops: CDR1 SGHVS, CDR2 FQNEAQ. Whole-study results and caveats: Certain motif variants had earlier appeared in reactive arthritis synovial fluid and blood. One TCR beta motif, made up of about 8 highly homologous variants, appeared characteristic of ankylosing spondylitis blood. According to the report, clones linked to the disease were significantly enriched in matched synovial fluid samples taken from ankylosing spondylitis patients. The disease-linked clones had a CD8+ phenotype and low blood frequencies.

The receptor comes from a male donor with ankylosing spondylitis. The material sequenced was blood, either unsorted or a sorted T cell fraction (not recorded which). The rearrangement uses TRBV7-8 and TRBJ2-3, with D perhaps TRBD2 (5 bases). The CDR3 spells CASSLARVPDTQYF. The CDR3, as DNA: TGTGCCAGCAGCTTAGCGAGGGTCCCAGATACGCAGTATTTT.